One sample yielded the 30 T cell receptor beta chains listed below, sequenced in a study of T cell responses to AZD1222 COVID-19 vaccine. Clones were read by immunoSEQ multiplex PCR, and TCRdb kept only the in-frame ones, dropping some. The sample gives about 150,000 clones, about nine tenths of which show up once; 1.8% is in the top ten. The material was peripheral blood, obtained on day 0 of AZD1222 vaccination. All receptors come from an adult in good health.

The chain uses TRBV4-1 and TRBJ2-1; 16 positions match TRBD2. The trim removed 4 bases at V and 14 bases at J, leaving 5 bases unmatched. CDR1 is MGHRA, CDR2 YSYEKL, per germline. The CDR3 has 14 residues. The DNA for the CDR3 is TGCGCCAGCAGCCCTGGGACTAGCGGGAGGGCCGAGTTCTTC. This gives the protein CASSPGTSGRAEFF.

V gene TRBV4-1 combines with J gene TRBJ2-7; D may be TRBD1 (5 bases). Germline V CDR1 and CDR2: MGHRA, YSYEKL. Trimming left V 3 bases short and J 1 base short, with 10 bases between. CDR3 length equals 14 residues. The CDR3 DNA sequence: TGCGCCAGCAGCCAGCCTGGACAATCCTACGAGCAGTACTTC. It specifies CASSQPGQSYEQYF.

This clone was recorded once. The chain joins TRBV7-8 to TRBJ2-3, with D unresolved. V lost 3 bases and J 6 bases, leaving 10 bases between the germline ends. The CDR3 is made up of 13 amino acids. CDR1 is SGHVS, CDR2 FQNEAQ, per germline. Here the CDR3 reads CASSFTELDTQYF. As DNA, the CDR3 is TGTGCCAGCAGCTTCACTGAATTGGATACGCAGTATTTT. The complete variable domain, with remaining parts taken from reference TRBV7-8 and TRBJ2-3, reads GAGVSQSPRYKVAKRGQDVALRCDPISGHVSLFWYQQALGQGPEFLTYFQNEAQLDKSGLPSDRFFAERPEGSVSTLKIQRTQQEDSAVYLCASSFTELDTQYFGPGTRLTVL.

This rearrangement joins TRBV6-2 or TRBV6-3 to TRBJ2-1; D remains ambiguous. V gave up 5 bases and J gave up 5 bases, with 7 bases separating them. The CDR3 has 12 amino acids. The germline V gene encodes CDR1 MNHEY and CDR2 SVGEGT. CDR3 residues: CASSKTDNEQFF. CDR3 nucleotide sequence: TGTGCCAGCAGTAAAACAGACAATGAGCAGTTCTTC.

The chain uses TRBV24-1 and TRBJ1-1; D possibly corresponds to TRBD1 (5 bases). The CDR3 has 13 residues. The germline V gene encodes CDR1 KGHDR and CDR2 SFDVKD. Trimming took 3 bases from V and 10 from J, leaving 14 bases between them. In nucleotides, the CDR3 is TGTGCCACCAGTGATACGCAATCAGGGAGAGCTTTCTTT. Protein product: CATSDTQSGRAFF.

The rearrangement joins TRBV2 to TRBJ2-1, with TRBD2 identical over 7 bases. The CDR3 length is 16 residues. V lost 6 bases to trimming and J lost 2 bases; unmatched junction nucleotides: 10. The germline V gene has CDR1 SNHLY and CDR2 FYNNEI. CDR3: CASSNPLADAYNEQFF. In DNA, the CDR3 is TGTGCCAGCAGCAACCCCCTAGCGGATGCCTACAATGAGCAGTTCTTC.

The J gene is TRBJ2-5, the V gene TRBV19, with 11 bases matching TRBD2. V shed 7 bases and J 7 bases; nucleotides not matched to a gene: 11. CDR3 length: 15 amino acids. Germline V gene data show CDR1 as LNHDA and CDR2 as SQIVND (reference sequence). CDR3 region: CASTPRGLAGGTQYF. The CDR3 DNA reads TGTGCCAGTACTCCCCGGGGGCTAGCGGGAGGGACCCAGTACTTC. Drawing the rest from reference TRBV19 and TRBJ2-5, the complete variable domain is DGGITQSPKYLFRKEGQNVTLSCEQNLNHDAMYWYRQDPGQGLRLIYYSQIVNDFQKGDIAEGYSVSREKKESFPLTVTSAQKNPTAFYLCASTPRGLAGGTQYFGPGTRLLVL.

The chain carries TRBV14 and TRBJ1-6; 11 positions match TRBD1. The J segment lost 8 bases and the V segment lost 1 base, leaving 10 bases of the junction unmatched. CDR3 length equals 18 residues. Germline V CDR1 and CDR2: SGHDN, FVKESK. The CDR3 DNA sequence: TGTGCCAGCAGCCAAGGGATGGACAGGGGGCTTATGGATTCACCCCTCCACTTT. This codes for CASSQGMDRGLMDSPLHF.

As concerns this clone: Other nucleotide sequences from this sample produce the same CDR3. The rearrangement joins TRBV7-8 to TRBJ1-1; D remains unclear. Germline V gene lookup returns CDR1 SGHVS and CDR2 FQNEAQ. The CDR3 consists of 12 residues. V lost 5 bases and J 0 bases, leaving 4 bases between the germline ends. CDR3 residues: CASSLVNTEAFF. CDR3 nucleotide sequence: TGTGCCAGCAGCCTTGTGAACACTGAAGCTTTCTTT.

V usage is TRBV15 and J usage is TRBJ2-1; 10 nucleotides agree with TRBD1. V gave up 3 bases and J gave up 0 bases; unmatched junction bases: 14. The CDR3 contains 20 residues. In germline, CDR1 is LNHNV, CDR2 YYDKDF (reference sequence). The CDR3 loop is CATSSGPDWTGGISYNEQFF. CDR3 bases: TGTGCCACCAGCAGTGGCCCCGACTGGACAGGGGGGATCTCCTACAATGAGCAGTTCTTC.

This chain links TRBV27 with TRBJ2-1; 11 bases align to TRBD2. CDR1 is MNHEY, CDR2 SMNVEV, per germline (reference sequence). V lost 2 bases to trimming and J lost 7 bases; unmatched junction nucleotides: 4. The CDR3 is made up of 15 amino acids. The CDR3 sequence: CASSLTSGSFNEQFF. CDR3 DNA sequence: TGTGCCAGCAGTTTAACTAGCGGGAGTTTTAATGAGCAGTTCTTC.

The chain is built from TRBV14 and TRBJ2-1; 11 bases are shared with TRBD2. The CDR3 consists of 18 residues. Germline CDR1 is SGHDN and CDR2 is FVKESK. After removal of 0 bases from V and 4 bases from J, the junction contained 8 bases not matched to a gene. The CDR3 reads CASSQESQLAGAYNEQFF. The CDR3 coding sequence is TGTGCCAGCAGCCAAGAATCCCAACTAGCGGGAGCGTACAATGAGCAGTTCTTC.

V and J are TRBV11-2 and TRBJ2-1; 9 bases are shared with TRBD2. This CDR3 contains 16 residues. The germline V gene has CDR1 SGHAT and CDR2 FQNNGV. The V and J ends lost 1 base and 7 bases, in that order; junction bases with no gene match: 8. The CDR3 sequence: CASSLVVSGRGNEQFF. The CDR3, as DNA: TGTGCCAGCAGCTTAGTCGTTAGCGGGAGAGGAAATGAGCAGTTCTTC.

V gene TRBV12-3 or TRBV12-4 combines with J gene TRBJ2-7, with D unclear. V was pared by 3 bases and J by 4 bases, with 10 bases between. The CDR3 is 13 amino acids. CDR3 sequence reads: CASSFSDPYEQYF. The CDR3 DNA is TGTGCCAGCAGTTTTTCCGACCCTTACGAGCAGTACTTC.

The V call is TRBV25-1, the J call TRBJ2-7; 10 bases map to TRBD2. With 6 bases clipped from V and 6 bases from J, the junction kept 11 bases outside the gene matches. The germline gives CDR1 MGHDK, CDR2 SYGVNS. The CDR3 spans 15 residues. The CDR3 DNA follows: TGTGCCAGCAGAGCAGCGGGAGGGCCTTCGTTCGAGCAGTACTTC. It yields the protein CASRAAGGPSFEQYF.

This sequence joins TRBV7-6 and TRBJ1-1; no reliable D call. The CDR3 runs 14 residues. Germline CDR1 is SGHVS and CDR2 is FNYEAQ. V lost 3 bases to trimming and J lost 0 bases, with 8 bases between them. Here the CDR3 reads CASSFNGVNTEAFF. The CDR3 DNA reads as TGTGCCAGCAGCTTCAATGGGGTGAACACTGAAGCTTTCTTT.

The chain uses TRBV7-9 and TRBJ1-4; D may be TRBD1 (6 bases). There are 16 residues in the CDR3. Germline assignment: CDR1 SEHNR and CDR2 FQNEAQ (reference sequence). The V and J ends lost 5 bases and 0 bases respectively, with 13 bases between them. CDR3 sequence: CASSTRTAATNEKLFF. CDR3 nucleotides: TGTGCCAGCAGCACCCGGACAGCTGCAACTAATGAAAAACTGTTTTTT. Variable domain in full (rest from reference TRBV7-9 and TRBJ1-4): DTGVSQNPRHKITKRGQNVTFRCDPISEHNRLYWYRQTLGQGPEFLTYFQNEAQLEKSRLLSDRFSAERPKGSFSTLEIQRTEQGDSAMYLCASSTRTAATNEKLFFGSGTQLSVL.

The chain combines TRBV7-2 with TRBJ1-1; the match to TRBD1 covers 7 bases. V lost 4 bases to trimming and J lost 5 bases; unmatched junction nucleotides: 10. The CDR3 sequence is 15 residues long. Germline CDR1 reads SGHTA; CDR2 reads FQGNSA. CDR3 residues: CASSSDRAARTEAFF. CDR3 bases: TGTGCCAGCAGCTCCGACAGGGCCGCGAGGACTGAAGCTTTCTTT.

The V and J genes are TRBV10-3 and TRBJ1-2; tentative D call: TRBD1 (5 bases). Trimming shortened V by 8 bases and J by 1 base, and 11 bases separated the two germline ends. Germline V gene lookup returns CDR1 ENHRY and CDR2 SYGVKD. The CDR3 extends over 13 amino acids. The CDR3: CAIRSGVNYGYTF. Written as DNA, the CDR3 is TGTGCCATCCGATCGGGGGTTAACTATGGCTACACCTTC.

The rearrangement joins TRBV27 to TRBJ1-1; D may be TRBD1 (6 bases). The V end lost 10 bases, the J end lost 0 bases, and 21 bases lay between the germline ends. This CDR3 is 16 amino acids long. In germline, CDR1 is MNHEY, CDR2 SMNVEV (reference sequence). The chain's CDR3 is CATSGGRDGMNTEAFF. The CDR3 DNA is TGTGCCACCTCGGGGGGCAGGGATGGGATGAACACTGAAGCTTTCTTT.

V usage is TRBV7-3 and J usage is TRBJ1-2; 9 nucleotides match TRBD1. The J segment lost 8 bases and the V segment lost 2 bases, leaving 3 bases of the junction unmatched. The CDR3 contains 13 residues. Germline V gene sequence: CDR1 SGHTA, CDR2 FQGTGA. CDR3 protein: CASSLGQGRGYTF. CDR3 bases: TGTGCCAGCAGCTTAGGACAGGGGAGAGGCTACACCTTC.

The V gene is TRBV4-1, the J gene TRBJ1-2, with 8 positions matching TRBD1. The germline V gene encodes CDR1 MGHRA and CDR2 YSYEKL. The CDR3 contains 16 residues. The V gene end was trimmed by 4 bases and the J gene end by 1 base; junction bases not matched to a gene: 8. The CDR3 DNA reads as TGCGCCAGCAGCCGAACCGGGACAGGCTTTAACTATGGCTACACCTTC. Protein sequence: CASSRTGTGFNYGYTF.

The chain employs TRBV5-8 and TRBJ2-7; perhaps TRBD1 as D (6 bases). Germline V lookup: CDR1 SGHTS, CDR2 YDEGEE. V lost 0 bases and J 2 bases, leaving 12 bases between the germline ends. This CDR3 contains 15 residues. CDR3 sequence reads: CASSLAVGHPYEQYF. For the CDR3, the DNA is TGTGCCAGCAGCTTGGCCGTGGGACATCCCTACGAGCAGTACTTC.

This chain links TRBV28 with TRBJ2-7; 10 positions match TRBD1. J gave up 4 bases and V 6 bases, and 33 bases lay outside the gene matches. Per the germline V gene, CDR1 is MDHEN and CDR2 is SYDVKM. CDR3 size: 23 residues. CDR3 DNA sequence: TGTGCCAGCAGGCCGAAGACAGGGGGCTGGTCTGGGACTAGTAGGGCGTGGGGTTACGAGCAGTACTTC. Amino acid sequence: CASRPKTGGWSGTSRAWGYEQYF.

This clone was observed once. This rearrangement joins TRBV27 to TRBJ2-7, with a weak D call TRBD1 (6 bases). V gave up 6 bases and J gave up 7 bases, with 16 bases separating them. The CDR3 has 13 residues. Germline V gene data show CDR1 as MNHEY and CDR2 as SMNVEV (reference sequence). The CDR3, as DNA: TGTGCCAGCAGGACGAACAGGGTCGGGGAGCAGTACTTC. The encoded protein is CASRTNRVGEQYF.

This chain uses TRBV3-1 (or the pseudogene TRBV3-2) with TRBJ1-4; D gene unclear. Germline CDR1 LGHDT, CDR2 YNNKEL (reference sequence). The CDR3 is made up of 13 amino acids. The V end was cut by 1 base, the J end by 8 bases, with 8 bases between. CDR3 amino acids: CASSQGKVEKLFF. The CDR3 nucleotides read TGTGCCAGCAGCCAAGGAAAGGTGGAAAAACTGTTTTTT.

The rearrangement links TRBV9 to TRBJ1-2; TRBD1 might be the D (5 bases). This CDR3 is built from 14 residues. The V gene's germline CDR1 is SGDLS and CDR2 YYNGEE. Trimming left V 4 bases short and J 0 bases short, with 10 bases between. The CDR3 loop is CASSSGGTNYGYTF. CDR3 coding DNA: TGTGCCAGCAGCTCGGGGGGAACTAACTATGGCTACACCTTC.

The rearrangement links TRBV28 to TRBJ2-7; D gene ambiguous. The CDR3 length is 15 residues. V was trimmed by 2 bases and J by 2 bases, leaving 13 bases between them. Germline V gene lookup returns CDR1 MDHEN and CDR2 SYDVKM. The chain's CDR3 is CASSLVGYVTYEQYF. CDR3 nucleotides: TGTGCCAGCAGTTTAGTCGGGTACGTTACCTACGAGCAGTACTTC.

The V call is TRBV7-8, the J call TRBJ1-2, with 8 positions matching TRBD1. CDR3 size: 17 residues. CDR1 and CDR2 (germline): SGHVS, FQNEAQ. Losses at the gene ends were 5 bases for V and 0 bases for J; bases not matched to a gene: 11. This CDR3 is CASSTIPGGPANYGYTF. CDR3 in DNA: TGTGCCAGCAGCACAATACCAGGGGGCCCTGCTAACTATGGCTACACCTTC.

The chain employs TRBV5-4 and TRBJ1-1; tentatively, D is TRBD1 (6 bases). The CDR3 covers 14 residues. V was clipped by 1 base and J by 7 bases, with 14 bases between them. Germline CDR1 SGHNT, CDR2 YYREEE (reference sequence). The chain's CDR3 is CASSLFDRRFEAFF. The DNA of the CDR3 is TGTGCCAGCAGCTTGTTTGACAGGCGGTTTGAAGCTTTCTTT.